These 22 T cell receptor beta chains were all obtained from the same sample, sequenced in a study of glioma-infiltrating T cells after dendritic cell vaccination. TCRdb keeps only in-frame clones here, not all; method: immunoSEQ multiplex PCR. This table holds 100,000 to 120,000 clones, roughly 89% found once. Time point described: after dendritic cell vaccination, including at tumor progression/relapse. The specimen was blood, collected after dendritic cell vaccination. These receptors came from a human donor with glioblastoma.

The DNA of the CDR3 is TGTGCCAGCAGCTACGTGACTATCACAGATACGCAGTATTTT. This encodes CASSYVTITDTQYF. V gene TRBV11-2 combines with J gene TRBJ2-3; D perhaps matches TRBD2 (5 bases). The germline V gene has CDR1 SGHAT and CDR2 FQNNGV. V was pared by 4 bases and J by 2 bases, with 10 bases between. There are 14 residues in the CDR3.

This clone was observed a few times. The chain is built from TRBV4-2 and TRBJ2-7; D may be TRBD2 (6 bases). This CDR3 has 15 residues. Trimming left V 3 bases short and J 4 bases short, with 16 bases between. Germline V CDR1 and CDR2: LGHNA, YNFKEQ. CDR3 DNA sequence: TGTGCCAGCAGCCAGGGTCCGGGACTCCTATACGAGCAGTACTTC. It specifies CASSQGPGLLYEQYF.

The chain employs TRBV7-2 and TRBJ2-7, with TRBD2 identical over 13 bases. CDR3 size: 14 residues. The germline CDR1 and CDR2 sequences are SGHTA and FQGNSA. The V gene end was trimmed by 5 bases and the J gene end by 6 bases; junction bases not matched to a gene: 4. The CDR3 sequence is CASSTGLAGAEQYF. CDR3 sequence (DNA): TGTGCCAGCAGCACCGGACTAGCGGGAGCCGAGCAGTACTTC.

The chain joins TRBV6-5 to TRBJ2-7; 11 nucleotides agree with TRBD1. The CDR3 is made up of 15 amino acids. The germline V gene has CDR1 MNHEY and CDR2 SVGAGI. After removal of 6 bases from V and 1 base from J, the junction contained 5 bases not matched to a gene. CDR3 sequence reads: CASSRGQGASYEQYF. The CDR3, as DNA: TGTGCCAGCAGCCGTGGACAGGGGGCGTCCTACGAGCAGTACTTC.

This chain joins TRBV7-9 and TRBJ2-2; 9 nucleotides line up with TRBD2. The junction had 6 bases not matched to a gene; V was cut back by 4 bases and J by 3 bases. CDR1 and CDR2 from the germline V gene are SEHNR and FQNEAQ (reference sequence). CDR3 length equals 16 residues. The CDR3 DNA reads as TGTGCCAGCAGCTCGAAGCGGGAGGCGTACACCGGGGAGCTGTTTTTT. It codes for CASSSKREAYTGELFF.

The V call is TRBV11-2, the J call TRBJ1-2; 8 nucleotides match TRBD1. The length of the CDR3 is 18 residues. Germline V gene lookup returns CDR1 SGHAT and CDR2 FQNNGV. The J segment lost 2 bases and the V segment lost 1 base, leaving 12 bases of the junction unmatched. This CDR3 is CASSLVAGGPSQNYGYTF. The CDR3 nucleotides are TGTGCCAGCAGCTTAGTGGCAGGGGGCCCCTCCCAGAACTATGGCTACACCTTC.

As to this clone: An end of the junction differs from the germline gene, which may be a read error. The chain links TRBV10-3 to TRBJ1-2; D is perhaps TRBD1 (5 bases). The CDR3 runs 13 residues. The germline CDR1 and CDR2 sequences are ENHRY and SYGVKD. In nucleotides, the CDR3 is TGTGCCAGCAGTTTGCGGGACAACTATGGCTACACCTTC. It yields the protein CASSLRDNYGYTF.

Only a few counts were recorded for this clone. The CDR3 region is CASSLAFRGGYTF. Here the CDR3 DNA reads TGTGCCAGCAGCTTAGCGTTTAGGGGTGGCTACACCTTC. The chain couples TRBV7-9 to TRBJ1-2; tentatively, D is TRBD1 (5 bases). V lost 0 bases and J lost 7, with 9 bases in between. The CDR3 is 13 amino acids. Germline V gene data show CDR1 as SEHNR and CDR2 as FQNEAQ (reference sequence).

The V gene is TRBV5-1, the J gene TRBJ2-2; D call uncertain. In germline, CDR1 is SGHRS, CDR2 YFSETQ. The ends were cut back, 5 bases at V and 2 bases at J, with 13 bases in the middle. The CDR3 has 15 amino acids. CDR3 loop: CASRERVPNTGELFF. Written as DNA, the CDR3 is TGCGCCAGCAGGGAGCGAGTCCCCAACACCGGGGAGCTGTTTTTT.

The chain combines TRBV11-2 with TRBJ2-2; tentatively, D is TRBD1 (6 bases). The CDR3 sequence is 15 residues long. V dropped 2 bases and J dropped 0 bases, with 7 bases sitting between them. Germline CDR1 reads SGHAT; CDR2 reads FQNNGV. As DNA, the CDR3 is TGTGCCAGCAGCTTACCAGGGGCGAACACCGGGGAGCTGTTTTTT. It translates to CASSLPGANTGELFF.

This chain uses TRBV7-2 with TRBJ2-3; 8 bases are a match to TRBD2. With 8 bases clipped from V and 3 bases from J, the junction kept 13 bases outside the gene matches. The V gene's germline CDR1 is SGHTA and CDR2 FQGNSA. The CDR3 consists of 16 residues. The CDR3 nucleotides are TGTGCCAGCCAGGGCGGGTACGGGGGGGCGACAGATACGCAGTATTTT. Translated: CASQGGYGGATDTQYF.

The rearrangement uses TRBV5-8 and TRBJ2-3, with D possibly TRBD2 on 5 matching bases. CDR1 is SGHTS, CDR2 YDEGEE, per germline. With 4 bases removed from V and 2 bases from J, the gap between germline ends came to 14 bases. CDR3 length: 15 amino acids. CDR3 nucleotide sequence: TGTGCCAGCAGCCTTAGGCTCGGGGACACAGATACGCAGTATTTT. Protein product: CASSLRLGDTDTQYF.

The rearrangement uses TRBV6-5 and TRBJ2-7; 7 bases are a match to TRBD1. After removal of 4 bases from V and 0 bases from J, the junction contained 9 bases not matched to a gene. From germline, CDR1 is MNHEY and CDR2 SVGAGI. CDR3 length: 16 amino acids. This CDR3 reads CASSSPRTGASYEQYF. CDR3 bases: TGTGCCAGCAGTTCTCCTCGAACAGGGGCCTCCTACGAGCAGTACTTC.

This clone was seen just once. This chain's CDR3 is CASSQPPGDGYTF. The CDR3 DNA follows: TGTGCCAGCAGCCAGCCTCCAGGGGATGGCTACACCTTC. The V gene is TRBV11-3, the J gene TRBJ1-2, with TRBD1 as a possible D gene (6 bases). This CDR3 has 13 amino acids. Trimming took off 5 bases at V and 6 bases at J, with 13 bases between the two ends. CDR1 and CDR2 (germline): SGHNT, YENEEA.

The chain joins TRBV5-1 to TRBJ1-4; 10 bases fit TRBD1. CDR3 length: 15 amino acids. Germline lookup yields CDR1 SGHRS and CDR2 YFSETQ. V was pared by 5 bases and J by 8 bases, with 9 bases of the junction left unmatched. The CDR3 sequence: CASSASGQGTEKLFF. For the CDR3, the DNA is TGCGCCAGCAGTGCCTCGGGACAGGGGACCGAAAAACTGTTTTTT.

V is TRBV18 and J is TRBJ2-7; 12 positions match TRBD1. Per the germline V gene, CDR1 is KGHSH and CDR2 is LQKENI. This CDR3 region has 14 residues. J lost 7 bases, V lost 3 bases, and 4 bases had no gene match. The CDR3 nucleotides read TGTGCCAGCTCACCTGGGGACAGGGGGCTTGAGCAGTACTTC. This gives the protein CASSPGDRGLEQYF.

J is TRBJ1-4 and V is TRBV18; TRBD1 is a possible D gene (5 bases). Germline CDR1 reads KGHSH; CDR2 reads LQKENI. The CDR3 loop spans 14 amino acids. V lost 5 bases and J lost 3, with 10 bases in between. CDR3 DNA sequence: TGTGCCAGCTCAGCAGGGCGGTCTAATGAAAAACTGTTTTTT. It translates to CASSAGRSNEKLFF.

Here the CDR3 reads CASSASGTGKEKLFF. CDR3 DNA sequence: TGCGCCAGCAGCGCCTCCGGGACAGGGAAGGAAAAACTGTTTTTT. The chain couples TRBV5-1 to TRBJ1-4, with TRBD1 matching 9 bases. V lost 4 bases and J lost 8; bases outside the gene matches: 9. CDR1 and CDR2 (germline): SGHRS, YFSETQ. This CDR3 contains 15 residues. Complete variable domain (other parts from reference TRBV5-1 and TRBJ1-4): KAGVTQTPRYLIKTRGQQVTLSCSPISGHRSVSWYQQTPGQGLQFLFEYFSETQRNKGNFPGRFSGRQFSNSRSEMNVSTLELGDSALYLCASSASGTGKEKLFFGSGTQLSVL.

The chain is built from TRBV5-1 and TRBJ1-6, with TRBD1 identical over 8 bases. V lost 4 bases, J lost 9 bases, and 9 bases stayed unmatched. This CDR3 contains 15 residues. Per germline, CDR1 SGHRS and CDR2 YFSETQ. The CDR3 protein is CASSRTGQEGSPLHF. CDR3 bases: TGCGCCAGCAGCAGAACGGGACAGGAGGGTTCACCCCTCCACTTT. The whole variable domain, remainder taken from reference TRBV5-1 and TRBJ1-6, is KAGVTQTPRYLIKTRGQQVTLSCSPISGHRSVSWYQQTPGQGLQFLFEYFSETQRNKGNFPGRFSGRQFSNSRSEMNVSTLELGDSALYLCASSRTGQEGSPLHFGNGTRLTVT.

Turning to this clone: In the same sample, other DNA sequences code for this CDR3. The chain is built from TRBV30 and TRBJ1-5; 8 bases match TRBD1. The CDR3 covers 16 residues. Germline V gene sequence: CDR1 GTSNPN, CDR2 SVGIG (reference sequence). With V trimmed by 2 bases and J by 1 base, 7 bases remained unmatched. The CDR3 reads CAWSRGQGGSNQPQHF. The CDR3 nucleotides are TGTGCCTGGAGTCGCGGACAGGGAGGGAGCAATCAGCCCCAGCATTTT. The complete variable domain, with remaining parts taken from reference TRBV30 and TRBJ1-5, reads SQTIHQWPATLVQPVGSPLSLECTVEGTSNPNLYWYRQAAGRGLQLLFYSVGIGQISSEVPQNLSASRPQDRQFILSSKKLLLSDSGFYLCAWSRGQGGSNQPQHFGDGTRLSIL.

In regard to this clone: Other nucleotide sequences in the sample specify the same CDR3. This sequence joins TRBV5-1 and TRBJ2-1; 11 nucleotides align to TRBD2. This CDR3 contains 16 residues. Per germline, CDR1 SGHRS and CDR2 YFSETQ. V lost 3 bases, J lost 6 bases, and 8 bases stayed unmatched. CDR3 nucleotide sequence: TGCGCCAGCAGCTCCCTTACTAGCGGGAGTAGCAATGAGCAGTTCTTC. Translating gives CASSSLTSGSSNEQFF. Together with reference TRBV5-1 and TRBJ2-1, the CDR3 gives the full variable domain: KAGVTQTPRYLIKTRGQQVTLSCSPISGHRSVSWYQQTPGQGLQFLFEYFSETQRNKGNFPGRFSGRQFSNSRSEMNVSTLELGDSALYLCASSSLTSGSSNEQFFGPGTRLTVL.

CDR3: CASSQEGLAGGGVNEQFF. The CDR3 coding sequence is TGCGCCAGCAGCCAAGAGGGACTAGCGGGAGGGGGGGTCAATGAGCAGTTCTTC. The rearrangement uses TRBV4-1 and TRBJ2-1, with 16 bases lining up with TRBD2. The CDR3 consists of 18 residues. V shed 0 bases and J 6 bases; nucleotides not matched to a gene: 5. CDR1 is MGHRA and CDR2 is YSYEKL in the germline V gene.